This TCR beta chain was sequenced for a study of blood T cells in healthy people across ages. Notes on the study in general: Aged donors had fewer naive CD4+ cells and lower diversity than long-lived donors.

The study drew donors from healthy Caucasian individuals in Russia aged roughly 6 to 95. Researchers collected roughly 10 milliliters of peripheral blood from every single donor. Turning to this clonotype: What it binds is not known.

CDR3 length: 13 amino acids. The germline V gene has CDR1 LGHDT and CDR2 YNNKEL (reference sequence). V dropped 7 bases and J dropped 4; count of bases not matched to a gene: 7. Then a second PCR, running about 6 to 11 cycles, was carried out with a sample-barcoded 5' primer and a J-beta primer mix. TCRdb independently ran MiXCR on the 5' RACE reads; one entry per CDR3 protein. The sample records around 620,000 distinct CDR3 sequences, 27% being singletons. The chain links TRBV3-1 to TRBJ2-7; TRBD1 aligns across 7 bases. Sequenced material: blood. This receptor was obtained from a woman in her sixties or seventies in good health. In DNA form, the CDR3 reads TGTGCCAGCATGGAAGGGGGCGGGTACGAGCAGTACTTC. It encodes CASMEGGGYEQYF.